These T cell receptor beta chains were read from a single sample in a study of metastatic and nonmetastatic thyroid tumors. Via MiXCR, TCRdb re-called the PCR reads. The table shows around 20,000 clones, with 15% to 17% occurring only once. The specimen sequenced was blood. The source is a female donor with papillary thyroid cancer or a benign thyroid nodule (not recorded which). Some clones in this sample may be carry-over from other donors' samples. Each CDR3 is given with its conserved first and last residue. Each record gives: V gene, CDR3 length, D gene, clone size, J gene, CDR3 protein, CDR3 DNA. A D gene is named only where the DNA matches it firmly. Clone sizes are given selectively: once, few, many, or a class where the clone is expanded.

v_gene: TRBV12-3/TRBV12-4; len: 15; d_gene: TRBD2; abundance: many; j_gene: TRBJ2-1; CDR3aa: CASKIGLAGHNEQFF; CDR3nt: TGTGCCAGCAAAATAGGACTAGCGGGACACAATGAGCAGTTCTTC
v_gene: TRBV4-1; len: 18; d_gene: TRBD2; abundance: few; j_gene: TRBJ2-5; CDR3aa: CASSQGLAGVLSGETQYF; CDR3nt: TGCGCCAGCAGCCAAGGACTAGCGGGAGTATTAAGTGGGGAGACCCAGTACTTC
v_gene: TRBV2; len: 15; d_gene: TRBD2; abundance: many; j_gene: TRBJ2-7; CDR3aa: CASSEGRTSGYEQYF; CDR3nt: TGTGCCAGCAGTGAAGGAAGGACTAGCGGTTACGAGCAGTACTTC
v_gene: TRBV4-1; len: 19; d_gene: -; abundance: medium-sized; j_gene: TRBJ2-6; CDR3aa: CASSNKVHPGAVGANVLTF; CDR3nt: TGCGCCAGCAGCAACAAAGTCCACCCCGGGGCCGTTGGGGCCAACGTCCTGACTTTC
v_gene: TRBV20-1; len: 14; d_gene: -; abundance: many; j_gene: TRBJ1-2; CDR3aa: CSASTNSQGHGYTF; CDR3nt: TGCAGTGCTAGTACAAACTCCCAGGGCCATGGCTACACCTTC
v_gene: TRBV7-2; len: 14; d_gene: TRBD2; abundance: -; j_gene: TRBJ2-3; CDR3aa: CASSLGTNTDTQYF; CDR3nt: TGTGCCAGCAGCTTGGGGACTAACACAGATACGCAGTATTTT
v_gene: TRBV2; len: 13; d_gene: -; abundance: many; j_gene: TRBJ1-2; CDR3aa: CASSENNPRGYTF; CDR3nt: TGTGCCAGCAGTGAGAACAACCCTAGGGGCTACACCTTC
v_gene: TRBV18; len: 14; d_gene: -; abundance: many; j_gene: TRBJ2-7; CDR3aa: CASSPRQGDYEQYF; CDR3nt: TGTGCCAGCTCACCACGGCAGGGCGACTACGAGCAGTACTTC
v_gene: TRBV28; len: 15; d_gene: TRBD1; abundance: many; j_gene: TRBJ2-1; CDR3aa: CASRAGTGTYNEQFF; CDR3nt: TGTGCCAGCAGGGCCGGGACAGGAACCTACAATGAGCAGTTCTTC
v_gene: TRBV6-1; len: 13; d_gene: -; abundance: -; j_gene: TRBJ1-6; CDR3aa: CASGDWGSSPLHF; CDR3nt: TGTGCCAGCGGCGACTGGGGTAGTTCACCCCTCCACTTT
v_gene: TRBV12-3/TRBV12-4; len: 14; d_gene: -; abundance: many; j_gene: TRBJ2-1; CDR3aa: CASSWDAAYNEQFF; CDR3nt: TGTGCCAGCAGTTGGGACGCCGCCTACAATGAGCAGTTCTTC
v_gene: TRBV6-1; len: 14; d_gene: TRBD1; abundance: few; j_gene: TRBJ1-3; CDR3aa: CASNQGQSGNTIYF; CDR3nt: TGTGCCAGCAATCAGGGACAGTCTGGAAACACCATATATTTT
v_gene: TRBV28; len: 17; d_gene: TRBD1; abundance: many; j_gene: TRBJ2-7; CDR3aa: CASSSPPGTGRPYEQYF; CDR3nt: TGTGCCAGCAGTTCACCACCTGGGACAGGGAGACCCTACGAGCAGTACTTC